Shown below are 21 T cell receptor beta chains from a single sample sequenced in a study of blood T cell repertoires in COVID-19. Some clones are missing from TCRdb's copy, which holds only in-frame ones; the method was immunoSEQ multiplex PCR. The sample carries some 250,000 clones, 88% recorded once. Sequences were obtained from peripheral blood. These receptors originate from a human donor in a cohort sampled during active COVID-19.

J is TRBJ2-6 and V is TRBV27; the D gene is possibly TRBD2 (6 bases). V lost 3 bases to trimming and J lost 10 bases, with 16 bases between them. This CDR3 comprises 15 residues. The germline V gene encodes CDR1 MNHEY and CDR2 SMNVEV (reference sequence). The CDR3 protein is CASSFTVGGPNVLTF. The CDR3 coding sequence is TGTGCCAGCAGTTTCACCGTGGGAGGCCCGAACGTCCTGACTTTC.

The chain joins TRBV5-8 to TRBJ2-2; maybe TRBD1 (5 bases). Trimming took 2 bases from V and 7 from J, leaving 12 bases between them. The CDR3 sequence is 14 residues long. Germline V lookup: CDR1 SGHTS, CDR2 YDEGEE. The CDR3 nucleotides read TGTGCCAGCAGCTTTCAGGGCCCAGGCGGGGAGCTGTTTTTT. Translation gives CASSFQGPGGELFF. Full variable domain (outside the CDR3, taken from reference TRBV5-8 and TRBJ2-2): EAGVTQSPTHLIKTRGQQATLRCSPISGHTSVYWYQQALGLGLQFLLWYDEGEERNRGNFPPRFSGRQFPNYSSELNVNALELEDSALYLCASSFQGPGGELFFGEGSRLTVL.

This rearrangement joins TRBV28 to TRBJ2-7; tentative D call: TRBD1 (7 bases). The CDR3 contains 15 residues. The germline V gene has CDR1 MDHEN and CDR2 SYDVKM. V dropped 5 bases and J dropped 7 bases, with 21 bases sitting between them. CDR3 sequence (DNA): TGTGCCAGCAGTCCCCCCCCGGAGGGGGCGAAAGAGCAGTACTTC. Translated, it gives CASSPPPEGAKEQYF.

The rearrangement uses TRBV30 and TRBJ1-1; the D is unclear. The CDR3 length is 12 residues. V dropped 6 bases and J dropped 7 bases, with 15 bases sitting between them. Looked up from germline, CDR1 is GTSNPN and CDR2 is SVGIG (reference sequence). DNA for the CDR3: TGTGCCTGCCAGAGGTCCGGCGGTGAAGCTTTCTTT. It codes for CACQRSGGEAFF.

CDR3 residues: CASSFLISTEAFF. As DNA, the CDR3 is TGTGCCAGCAGCTTTCTTATTAGCACTGAAGCTTTCTTT. This chain uses TRBV7-9 with TRBJ1-1; D not resolved. The CDR3 loop spans 13 amino acids. With 3 bases removed from V and 4 bases from J, the gap between germline ends came to 9 bases. Germline CDR1 and CDR2: SEHNR and FQNEAQ (reference sequence). The whole variable domain, remainder taken from reference TRBV7-9 and TRBJ1-1, is DTGVSQNPRHKITKRGQNVTFRCDPISEHNRLYWYRQTLGQGPEFLTYFQNEAQLEKSRLLSDRFSAERPKGSFSTLEIQRTEQGDSAMYLCASSFLISTEAFFGQGTRLTVV.

With regard to this clone: The same CDR3 can be traced to other DNA sequences in this sample. The chain combines TRBV7-6 with TRBJ1-1, with a tentative D call TRBD1 (6 bases). The CDR3 extends over 13 amino acids. The germline CDR1 and CDR2 sequences are SGHVS and FNYEAQ. V dropped 3 bases and J dropped 4 bases, with 9 bases sitting between them. The DNA for the CDR3 is TGTGCCAGCAGCTTGGGAGGGGGCACTGAAGCTTTCTTT. Residues: CASSLGGGTEAFF.

DNA of the CDR3: TGTGCCAGCAGTACCGGACAGGAATACGAGCAGTACTTC. Amino acid sequence: CASSTGQEYEQYF. The V call is TRBV6-6, the J call TRBJ2-7; TRBD1 matches at 7 bases. V dropped 5 bases and J dropped 4; count of bases not matched to a gene: 5. Germline V gene data show CDR1 as MNHNY and CDR2 as SVGAGI (reference sequence). CDR3 size: 13 residues.

The rearrangement links TRBV6-2 or TRBV6-3 to TRBJ2-7; TRBD1 matches at 8 bases. Germline trimming cut 2 bases from V and 2 bases from J; bases unmatched to any gene: 8. Germline V gene lookup returns CDR1 MNHEY and CDR2 SVGEGT. The CDR3 is made up of 16 amino acids. The CDR3 bases are TGTGCCAGCAGTTACCCCTTTGGACAGGGTCCCTACGAGCAGTACTTC. The encoded protein is CASSYPFGQGPYEQYF.

The chain employs TRBV5-4 and TRBJ1-6, with TRBD1 matching 8 bases. With V trimmed by 1 base and J by 10 bases, 7 bases remained unmatched. Looked up from germline, CDR1 is SGHNT and CDR2 is YYREEE (reference sequence). CDR3 length equals 15 residues. DNA of the CDR3: TGTGCCAGCAGCTTGCAACAGGGGGGAGCATCACCCCTCCACTTT. This encodes CASSLQQGGASPLHF.

The CDR3 DNA follows: TGCGCCAGCAGCCACTACAGGGACATCACTGAAGCTTTCTTT. Its protein product is CASSHYRDITEAFF. This rearrangement joins TRBV4-3 to TRBJ1-1, with D possibly matching TRBD1 (6 bases). The CDR3 runs to 14 residues. Germline lookup yields CDR1 LGHNA and CDR2 YSLEER. The V and J ends lost 3 bases and 4 bases respectively, with 12 bases between them.

The chain combines TRBV30 with TRBJ1-5; unclear D gene. This CDR3 region has 14 residues. CDR1 and CDR2 from the germline V gene are GTSNPN and SVGIG (reference sequence). V gave up 2 bases and J gave up 0 bases, with 8 bases separating them. Here the CDR3 reads CAWSSVNSNQPQHF. CDR3 sequence (DNA): TGTGCCTGGAGTTCAGTTAATAGCAATCAGCCCCAGCATTTT.

This rearrangement joins TRBV7-9 to TRBJ1-4; no definite D call. The CDR3 has 16 amino acids. Trimming left V 6 bases short and J 5 bases short, with 19 bases between. Germline V gene lookup returns CDR1 SEHNR and CDR2 FQNEAQ (reference sequence). The CDR3 DNA sequence: TGTGCCAGCAGAAGTGTTGGTCAGGCCACAAATGAAAAACTGTTTTTT. Encoded protein: CASRSVGQATNEKLFF.

The genes are TRBV30 and TRBJ1-2; D is unresolved. Germline lookup yields CDR1 GTSNPN and CDR2 SVGIG (reference sequence). This CDR3 is 12 amino acids long. The V end was cut by 4 bases, the J end by 4 bases, with 10 bases between. The CDR3 nucleotides read TGTGCCTGGAAGGCAGGCCTCTATGGCTACACCTTC. Protein product: CAWKAGLYGYTF.

The CDR3 reads CASSYRRQGAKDEQFF. CDR3 nucleotides: TGTGCCAGCAGTTACAGGCGACAGGGGGCGAAGGATGAGCAGTTCTTC. This sequence joins TRBV6-2 or TRBV6-3 and TRBJ2-1; TRBD1 aligns across 10 bases. Unmatched junction bases numbered 9, after V lost 2 bases and J lost 8 bases. Germline V CDR1 and CDR2: MNHEY, SVGEGT. This CDR3 is 16 amino acids long.

The V gene is TRBV4-3, the J gene TRBJ1-5; 7 positions agree with TRBD1. The length of the CDR3 is 15 residues. Trimming cost V 4 bases and J 6 bases; bases outside gene matches: 9. Germline V lookup: CDR1 LGHNA, CDR2 YSLEER. CDR3 DNA sequence: TGCGCCAGCAGCCCATTGATAGGGGGCAGTCAGCCCCAGCATTTT. It codes for CASSPLIGGSQPQHF.

J is TRBJ2-7 and V is TRBV13; the match to TRBD2 covers 9 bases. The CDR3 has 15 residues. The V and J ends lost 0 bases and 5 bases, in that order; junction bases with no gene match: 5. Germline CDR1 PRHDT, CDR2 FYEKMQ (reference sequence). This CDR3 reads CASSLGSGRGNEQYF. CDR3 nucleotide sequence: TGTGCCAGCAGCTTAGGTAGCGGGAGAGGCAACGAGCAGTACTTC.

V gene TRBV7-9 combines with J gene TRBJ2-7; D is unresolved. The CDR3 is 13 amino acids. The V end was cut by 4 bases, the J end by 6 bases, with 13 bases between. Germline values: CDR1 SEHNR, CDR2 FQNEAQ (reference sequence). The CDR3 sequence: CASSSSRQVEQYF. The CDR3 nucleotides are TGTGCCAGCAGCTCGAGTAGGCAGGTCGAGCAGTACTTC. Looking up the rest from reference TRBV7-9 and TRBJ2-7 gives the full variable domain: DTGVSQNPRHKITKRGQNVTFRCDPISEHNRLYWYRQTLGQGPEFLTYFQNEAQLEKSRLLSDRFSAERPKGSFSTLEIQRTEQGDSAMYLCASSSSRQVEQYFGPGTRLTVT.

This clone has only a few counts. This rearrangement joins TRBV20-1 to TRBJ1-3; maybe TRBD1 (6 bases). Per the germline V gene, CDR1 is DFQATT and CDR2 is SNEGSKA (reference sequence). This CDR3 spans 16 amino acids. V lost 3 bases and J 0 bases, leaving 15 bases between the germline ends. The chain's CDR3 is CSASGGGSSSGNTIYF. Here the CDR3 DNA reads TGCAGTGCTAGTGGGGGCGGCAGTAGCTCTGGAAACACCATATATTTT.

The genes are TRBV24-1 and TRBJ1-6; TRBD1 aligns across 10 bases. CDR1 KGHDR and CDR2 SFDVKD come from the germline V gene. The CDR3 length is 16 residues. The J segment lost 8 bases and the V segment lost 5 bases, leaving 8 bases of the junction unmatched. The CDR3 here is CATSAFLDRGDSPLHF. The DNA for the CDR3 is TGTGCCACCAGTGCATTTTTGGACAGGGGGGATTCACCCCTCCACTTT.

The chain couples TRBV2 to TRBJ1-1; 8 bases agree with TRBD1. Germline-derived CDR1 and CDR2 are SNHLY and FYNNEI. The V segment lost 6 bases and the J segment 4 bases; nucleotides outside the gene matches: 7. The CDR3 totals 14 residues. The CDR3 spells CASRDGQGPTEAFF. CDR3 coding DNA: TGTGCCAGCAGGGATGGACAGGGCCCCACTGAAGCTTTCTTT.

The table lists this clone with many counts. The genes are TRBV27 and TRBJ2-7; 7 nucleotides line up with TRBD1. V was pared by 5 bases and J by 0 bases, with 1 base of the junction left unmatched. This CDR3 comprises 13 residues. Germline assignment: CDR1 MNHEY and CDR2 SMNVEV (reference sequence). The CDR3 DNA follows: TGTGCCAGCAGTGACAGGGACTCCTACGAGCAGTACTTC. Translated: CASSDRDSYEQYF.